What follows are 8 T cell receptor beta chains derived from one specimen sequenced in a study of Tregs in tolerant kidney transplant recipients. Sequenced by immunoSEQ multiplex PCR; TCRdb stores in-frame clones only, minus some. The sample lists 110,000 or so clones, around 94% occurring once. Sequencing input: CD4+ T cells from blood. Receptors originate from a human donor in good health.

The chain is built from TRBV7-2 and TRBJ1-5; D gene unclear. The CDR3 extends over 12 amino acids. V shed 2 bases and J shed 5 bases, with 4 bases lying between them. CDR1 and CDR2 from the germline V gene are SGHTA and FQGNSA. The CDR3 coding sequence is TGTGCCAGCAGCTTATGGCATCAGCCCCAGCATTTT. Amino acids: CASSLWHQPQHF.

The gene calls are TRBV15 and TRBJ2-2; 13 bases are shared with TRBD2. Trimming removed 8 bases from V and 4 bases from J; junction bases left unmatched: 25. Germline CDR1 LNHNV, CDR2 YYDKDF (reference sequence). The CDR3 totals 22 residues. CDR3 loop: CATRTETATSGGAEQTTGELFF. CDR3 in DNA: TGTGCCACCCGGACCGAAACAGCCACTAGCGGGGGGGCCGAGCAGACCACCGGGGAGCTGTTTTTT.

This clone was counted a single time. This chain links TRBV7-9 with TRBJ2-1; 12 nucleotides match TRBD2. Unmatched junction bases numbered 3, after V lost 2 bases and J lost 1 base. The CDR3 spans 17 residues. CDR1 and CDR2 from the germline V gene are SEHNR and FQNEAQ (reference sequence). DNA for the CDR3: TGTGCCAGCAGCTTACTCCTAGCGGGAGGGTCCTACAATGAGCAGTTCTTC. Its translation: CASSLLLAGGSYNEQFF.

The chain joins TRBV5-6 to TRBJ2-4; D is undetermined. The CDR3 runs to 14 residues. CDR1 is SGHDT and CDR2 is YYEEEE in the germline V gene. Trimming stripped 5 bases from V and 6 bases from J, with 15 bases between. CDR3 in amino acids: CASRTSGDRNIQYF. The CDR3 bases are TGTGCCAGCAGGACAAGTGGGGATAGAAACATTCAGTACTTC.

In DNA form, the CDR3 reads TGTGCCAGCACCCGCGGGGGGCCCTCCTACAATGAGCAGTTCTTC. Protein sequence: CASTRGGPSYNEQFF. V is TRBV6-5 and J is TRBJ2-1; TRBD2 agrees at 8 bases. CDR3 length equals 15 residues. The junction had 5 bases not matched to a gene; V was cut back by 7 bases and J by 0 bases. In germline, CDR1 is MNHEY, CDR2 SVGAGI.

This clone occurred a few times. CDR3 amino acids: CASSLPGQGRNEQYF. CDR3 nucleotide sequence: TGTGCCAGCAGCCTCCCGGGACAGGGGCGTAACGAGCAGTACTTC. The V call is TRBV5-4, the J call TRBJ2-7, with 10 nucleotides matching TRBD1. Trimming at V came to 4 bases and at J to 5 bases, leaving 9 bases not matched to a gene. Germline lookup yields CDR1 SGHNT and CDR2 YYREEE (reference sequence). The CDR3 runs 15 residues.

This chain joins TRBV6-6 and TRBJ1-2, with unresolved D. This CDR3 is built from 15 residues. With 7 bases removed from V and 4 bases from J, the gap between germline ends came to 19 bases. Germline CDR1 and CDR2: MNHNY and SVGAGI (reference sequence). CDR3 in amino acids: CASNRLPAPLYGYTF. The CDR3 nucleotides read TGTGCCAGCAACAGACTGCCAGCTCCCCTCTATGGCTACACCTTC.

The chain combines TRBV2 with TRBJ2-7, with 7 bases fitting TRBD1. The junction had 8 bases not matched to a gene; V was cut back by 6 bases and J by 0 bases. The CDR3 loop spans 15 amino acids. Germline CDR1 is SNHLY and CDR2 is FYNNEI. CDR3 loop: CASSPWAGGSYEQYF. CDR3 nucleotides: TGTGCCAGCAGCCCCTGGGCAGGGGGCTCCTACGAGCAGTACTTC.